This TCR beta chain was documented in a study of T cells in severe cutaneous drug reactions. Looking at the study overall: Blister fluids or cells and PBMC were collected from patients in acute or recovery stage.

Germline values: CDR1 DFQATT, CDR2 SNEGSKA (reference sequence). This CDR3 contains 13 residues. The donors had carbamazepine-induced Stevens-Johnson syndrome or toxic epidermal necrolysis. The iRepertoire multiplex PCR system with TCR subtype-specific primers built both bulk and single-cell libraries. TCRdb reprocessed the multiplex PCR reads, with one entry per CDR3 protein and no DNA. This sample's clone table lists about 21,000 distinct CDR3 sequences. Material: PBMCs. The chain is built from TRBV20-1 and TRBJ1-1. The TCR comes from a human donor with toxic epidermal necrolysis, a severe cutaneous drug reaction. CDR3 in amino acids: CSASIGRWTEAFF.